These 24 T cell receptor beta chains originate from one sample sequenced in a study of shared T cell receptors in the human thymus. The table came from immunoSEQ multiplex PCR; TCRdb's copy has only in-frame clones and leaves some out. The sample yields 600,000 or so clones, 80% to 90% seen once. These data were also filed under a second study, of human thymus T cells.

The sequenced sample was thymocytes. The receptors stem from a boy younger than two with a congenital heart defect.

The chain joins TRBV4-3 to TRBJ2-1, with TRBD1 matching over 9 bases. V dropped 0 bases and J dropped 12; count of bases not matched to a gene: 6. The germline V gene encodes CDR1 LGHNA and CDR2 YSLEER. There are 14 residues in the CDR3. CDR3 loop: CASSQDRTGDGQFF. The CDR3 DNA sequence: TGCGCCAGCAGCCAAGATCGGACAGGGGATGGGCAGTTCTTC.

The rearrangement joins TRBV5-1 to TRBJ2-7; TRBD1 matches at 7 bases. The CDR3 is 15 residues long. Germline V gives CDR1 SGHRS, CDR2 YFSETQ. The V and J ends lost 2 bases and 0 bases, in that order; junction bases with no gene match: 5. The CDR3 reads CASSLDRALSYEQYF. Here the CDR3 DNA reads TGCGCCAGCAGCTTAGACAGGGCCCTCTCCTACGAGCAGTACTTC.

The chain uses TRBV11-2 and TRBJ2-1; perhaps TRBD2 as D (5 bases). V dropped 5 bases and J dropped 2 bases, with 19 bases sitting between them. Germline V lookup: CDR1 SGHAT, CDR2 FQNNGV. The CDR3 is 17 residues long. CDR3 sequence (DNA): TGTGCCAGCAGCCCCAGCGGTGGAAGACTCACCTACAATGAGCAGTTCTTC. This sequence encodes CASSPSGGRLTYNEQFF.

V usage is TRBV6-5 and J usage is TRBJ1-2, with D perhaps matching TRBD1 (5 bases). This CDR3 region has 14 residues. V was trimmed by 6 bases and J by 1 base, leaving 12 bases between them. In germline, CDR1 is MNHEY, CDR2 SVGAGI. The CDR3 DNA follows: TGTGCCAGCAGGCTCGGACACTTTAACTATGGCTACACCTTC. Translated: CASRLGHFNYGYTF.

This clone is a singleton in its sample. The V and J genes are TRBV7-9 and TRBJ2-3, with D perhaps matching TRBD2 (5 bases). Germline loops: CDR1 SEHNR, CDR2 FQNEAQ (reference sequence). This CDR3 contains 16 residues. Trimming stripped 0 bases from V and 2 bases from J, with 12 bases between. CDR3 DNA: TGTGCCAGCAGCTTAGCACGGGGTGGCCTCACAGATACGCAGTATTTT. Translation gives CASSLARGGLTDTQYF.

The chain recombines TRBV4-2 with TRBJ1-5; no reliable D call. The germline V gene has CDR1 LGHNA and CDR2 YNFKEQ. This CDR3 spans 14 amino acids. V dropped 5 bases and J dropped 6 bases, with 14 bases sitting between them. Written as DNA, the CDR3 is TGTGCCAGCAGCGGGGAGGGCGAAGGTCAGCCCCAGCATTTT. Its translation is CASSGEGEGQPQHF.

V usage is TRBV14 and J usage is TRBJ2-5; a weak D match, TRBD2 (6 bases). V was trimmed by 0 bases and J by 1 base, leaving 9 bases between them. The CDR3 is 15 amino acids. Germline V gives CDR1 SGHDN, CDR2 FVKESK. CDR3 bases: TGTGCCAGCAGCCAAGATAGGAGGGGCCAAGAGACCCAGTACTTC. Its protein is CASSQDRRGQETQYF.

Remarks on this clone: The junction departs from germline at one end; a sequencing error may be responsible. Other DNA sequences in this specimen translate into the identical CDR3. The V call is TRBV5-4, the J call TRBJ1-6; 7 nucleotides align to TRBD1. Germline lookup yields CDR1 SGHNT and CDR2 YYREEE (reference sequence). The CDR3 covers 15 residues. The CDR3 nucleotides read TGTGCCAGCAGCGATAAACAGGGGAAAGATTCCCCCCTCCACTTT. This codes for CASSDKQGKDSPLHF.

This clone has only a few counts. The rearrangement uses TRBV5-6 and TRBJ2-3, with a weak D call TRBD2 (7 bases). The germline gives CDR1 SGHDT, CDR2 YYEEEE. Trimming cost V 2 bases and J 3 bases, with 25 bases left between them. There are 19 residues in the CDR3. In DNA, the CDR3 is TGTGCCAGCAGCTTCAACGGGGGGCCGCCCCGGTGGAGTACAGATACGCAGTATTTT. Its protein product is CASSFNGGPPRWSTDTQYF.

This clone was observed a single time. V usage is TRBV28 and J usage is TRBJ1-2; D is undetermined. Germline CDR1 is MDHEN and CDR2 is SYDVKM. The CDR3 is 15 amino acids. The V end was cut by 2 bases, the J end by 4 bases, with 14 bases between. The chain's CDR3 is CASSLGQPPRYGYTF. In DNA form, the CDR3 reads TGTGCCAGCAGTTTAGGGCAGCCTCCTCGCTATGGCTACACCTTC.

V usage is TRBV28 and J usage is TRBJ1-1; D is unresolved. In germline, CDR1 is MDHEN, CDR2 SYDVKM. Trimming stripped 7 bases from V and 2 bases from J, with 11 bases between. The CDR3 runs to 13 residues. The CDR3 loop is CASTGVPNTEAFF. The CDR3 DNA reads TGTGCCAGCACCGGGGTCCCAAACACTGAAGCTTTCTTT.

The V call is TRBV5-1, the J call TRBJ1-6; 9 bases agree with TRBD1. CDR1 and CDR2 (germline): SGHRS, YFSETQ. The CDR3 covers 20 residues. The V gene end was trimmed by 0 bases and the J gene end by 0 bases; junction bases not matched to a gene: 10. The CDR3 coding sequence is TGCGCCAGCAGCTTGGGACCCAAACAGGGGGCTCTCTCCTATAATTCACCCCTCCACTTT. As protein: CASSLGPKQGALSYNSPLHF.

This chain joins TRBV2 and TRBJ2-3; maybe TRBD1 (7 bases). The CDR3 is 15 amino acids. Trimming removed 5 bases from V and 3 bases from J, with 15 bases in between. The germline gives CDR1 SNHLY, CDR2 FYNNEI. This chain's CDR3 is CASSTQGTRTDTQYF. The CDR3 coding sequence is TGTGCCAGCAGTACACAGGGGACTCGGACAGATACGCAGTATTTT.

The sample holds one count of this clone. The chain couples TRBV15 to TRBJ2-7, with D unclear. Germline-derived CDR1 and CDR2 are LNHNV and YYDKDF (reference sequence). The CDR3 sequence is 12 residues long. V was pared by 3 bases and J by 0 bases, with 3 bases between. CDR3 amino acids: CATSSISYEQYF. CDR3 DNA sequence: TGTGCCACCAGCAGTATCTCCTACGAGCAGTACTTC. The full variable domain, with the rest looked up from reference TRBV15 and TRBJ2-7, is DAMVIQNPRYQVTQFGKPVTLSCSQTLNHNVMYWYQQKSSQAPKLLFHYYDKDFNNEADTPDNFQSRRPNTSFCFLDIRSPGLGDTAMYLCATSSISYEQYFGPGTRLTVT.

The genes are TRBV25-1 and TRBJ2-7; tentatively, D is TRBD1 (5 bases). Trimming took 1 base from V and 3 from J, leaving 22 bases between them. CDR1 is MGHDK and CDR2 is SYGVNS in the germline V gene. The CDR3 length is 18 residues. CDR3 protein: CASSEFFGGVWGVYEQYF. The CDR3 DNA sequence: TGTGCCAGCAGTGAATTTTTTGGTGGGGTGTGGGGCGTCTACGAGCAGTACTTC.

Comments on this clone: The sample holds other DNA sequences that translate to the same CDR3. This chain links TRBV27 with TRBJ2-7; D is undetermined. The CDR3 extends over 11 amino acids. With 4 bases removed from V and 2 bases from J, the gap between germline ends came to 3 bases. Germline V gene data show CDR1 as MNHEY and CDR2 as SMNVEV (reference sequence). The CDR3: CASSSAYEQYF. The CDR3 DNA reads as TGTGCCAGCAGTTCGGCCTACGAGCAGTACTTC.

This clone was recorded only once. The chain recombines TRBV28 with TRBJ2-7; TRBD1 matches at 8 bases. The CDR3 consists of 13 residues. V lost 10 bases, J lost 4 bases, and 9 bases stayed unmatched. Germline values: CDR1 MDHEN, CDR2 SYDVKM. The CDR3 nucleotides are TGTGCCACCCGCAGGGGGCCGGGGTACGAGCAGTACTTC. Translated, it gives CATRRGPGYEQYF.

Remarks on this clone: A junction boundary mismatches the germline segment, possibly from a read error. The same CDR3 can be traced to other DNA sequences in this sample. This rearrangement joins TRBV6-4 to TRBJ1-6; 8 bases fit TRBD1. The CDR3 has 18 residues. Germline V gives CDR1 MRHNA, CDR2 SNTAGT. Here the CDR3 reads CASSQKDRVKYYNSPLHF. The DNA for the CDR3 is TGTGCCAGCAGTCAAAAGGACAGGGTGAAATACTATAATTCGCCCCTCCACTTT.

This clone occurred once. V is TRBV4-3 and J is TRBJ2-6; 10 bases map to TRBD2. This CDR3 is built from 19 residues. The V gene's germline CDR1 is LGHNA and CDR2 YSLEER. V lost 0 bases, J lost 1 base, and 6 bases stayed unmatched. CDR3 DNA sequence: TGCGCCAGCAGCCAAGACCTAGCGGGAGTTCGGTCTGGGGCCAACGTCCTGACTTTC. This codes for CASSQDLAGVRSGANVLTF.

This clone was recorded only once. This sequence joins TRBV19 and TRBJ1-2; the match to TRBD1 covers 10 bases. The J segment lost 3 bases and the V segment lost 7 bases, leaving 11 bases of the junction unmatched. This CDR3 comprises 16 residues. Germline CDR1 reads LNHDA; CDR2 reads SQIVND (reference sequence). The CDR3 region is CASTRDRGVPDYGYTF. DNA for the CDR3: TGTGCCAGTACCAGGGACAGGGGAGTACCTGACTATGGCTACACCTTC.

V usage is TRBV14 and J usage is TRBJ2-5; D remains ambiguous. This CDR3 spans 13 amino acids. V lost 0 bases and J 1 base, leaving 3 bases between the germline ends. Germline CDR1 reads SGHDN; CDR2 reads FVKESK. The CDR3 DNA reads as TGTGCCAGCAGCCAAGACTGCCAAGAGACCCAGTACTTC. Encoded protein: CASSQDCQETQYF.

This CDR3 reads CASSFLAGSSYNEQFF. CDR3 DNA: TGTGCCAGCAGTTTCCTAGCGGGGAGCTCCTACAATGAGCAGTTCTTC. The V call is TRBV28, the J call TRBJ2-1; 9 bases align to TRBD2. Germline CDR1 reads MDHEN; CDR2 reads SYDVKM. The CDR3 is made up of 16 amino acids. Losses at the gene ends were 3 bases for V and 0 bases for J; bases not matched to a gene: 3.

The rearrangement uses TRBV27 and TRBJ2-3; TRBD2 matches at 7 bases. The CDR3 spans 14 residues. Germline V gene data show CDR1 as MNHEY and CDR2 as SMNVEV (reference sequence). V was pared by 6 bases and J by 0 bases, with 3 bases of the junction left unmatched. The CDR3 DNA is TGTGCCAGCAGCGGGGGGATTAGCACAGATACGCAGTATTTT. Protein sequence: CASSGGISTDTQYF.

This sequence joins TRBV4-3 and TRBJ2-2; 7 nucleotides align to TRBD1. The CDR3 extends over 15 amino acids. V dropped 7 bases and J dropped 3; count of bases not matched to a gene: 8. Germline V gene data show CDR1 as LGHNA and CDR2 as YSLEER. CDR3 nucleotide sequence: TGCGCCAGCAAGGGGGCAGGGGTTGACACCGGGGAGCTGTTTTTT. Amino acid sequence: CASKGAGVDTGELFF.